This T cell receptor beta chain appears in the sequencing data of a study of cytomegalovirus exposure and HLA in healthy donors. Study-level points and caveats: The CMV antigen specificity of a few CMV-associated chains was confirmed through in vitro analysis. Apparent HLA restriction characterized most CMV-associated TCR beta chains in a later analysis. Earlier findings revealed that most TCR beta V segments proved productive either about 87% or about 30% of the time. Rare sequences made up most TCRs, while some public TCRs were found in many donors.

PCR employed 60 Vbeta and 13 Jbeta primers. Generated by immunoSEQ multiplex PCR, the TCRdb table keeps only in-frame clones and is missing some. This table holds 150,000 to 200,000 clones, roughly 87% found once. About this clone: The antigen remains unidentified.

V lost 4 bases and J lost 7; bases outside the gene matches: 5. This CDR3 is 14 amino acids long. Germline-derived CDR1 and CDR2 are SGDLS and YYNGEE. The sequence was collected from a man aged 50 or older in good health and CMV-seropositive. Specimen: PBMCs. The V call is TRBV9, the J call TRBJ1-6, with TRBD1 matching over 7 bases. Here the CDR3 DNA reads TGTGCCAGCAGCACCGACAGGGCGAATTCACCCCTCCACTTT. Amino acids: CASSTDRANSPLHF.